One sample yielded the 30 T cell receptor beta chains listed below, sequenced in a study of human T cells and chemical hapten exposure. TCRdb reprocessed the RACE reads via MiXCR and lists one record per CDR3 protein. This sample carries 150,000 to 200,000 distinct CDR3 sequences, 28% of them seen once, and the ten largest clones take 2.1%. The time point was: patch test 3, about 24 weeks after DPC sensitization. Treatment described: therapeutic diphenylcyclopropenone sensitization with weekly scalp DPC. The source material was whole blood, sampled in connection with sensitization to the hapten diphenylcyclopropenone (DPC). Receptor source: a woman aged 18-29 years with alopecia areata. Some clones in this sample may be carry-over from other donors' samples.

Only a few counts were recorded for this clonotype. The chain joins TRBV5-1 to TRBJ2-7, with D perhaps TRBD1 or TRBD2 (5 bases each). CDR3 size: 15 residues. The germline V gene encodes CDR1 SGHRS and CDR2 YFSETQ. The germline V and J ends were trimmed by 5 bases and 4 bases, with 19 bases remaining between them. CDR3 sequence reads: CASRQEDERFYEQYF. The CDR3 bases are TGCGCCAGCAGACAGGAGGATGAACGGTTTTACGAGCAGTACTTC.

The chain is built from TRBV7-9 and TRBJ2-3; 7 nucleotides align to TRBD2. V shed 10 bases, J shed 4 bases, and the junction held 8 bases outside the gene matches. Germline V gene lookup returns CDR1 SEHNR and CDR2 FQNEAQ (reference sequence). The CDR3 has 13 residues. As DNA, the CDR3 is TGTGCCACGAACGCGGGAGCTCCAGATACGCAGTATTTT. Protein: CATNAGAPDTQYF.

This clonotype was seen just once. In DNA, the CDR3 is TGTGCCACCAAGAGCGGGAACATTCAGTACTTC. Amino acids: CATKSGNIQYF. The genes are TRBV11-2 and TRBJ2-4; possible D gene TRBD2, 6 bases. Germline V gene sequence: CDR1 SGHAT, CDR2 FQNNGV. V was shortened by 10 bases and J by 7 bases, with 11 bases between the two germline ends. CDR3 length: 11 residues.

This clonotype has just a few counts. CDR3 DNA sequence: TGTGCCTGGAGTGGGCGGGACAGGGGCTTCTATGGCTACACCTTC. It yields the protein CAWSGRDRGFYGYTF. The chain is built from TRBV30 and TRBJ1-2; 10 positions agree with TRBD1. The germline V gene has CDR1 GTSNPN and CDR2 SVGIG (reference sequence). This CDR3 has 15 amino acids. Trimming at V came to 1 base and at J to 4 bases, leaving 6 bases not matched to a gene.

The rearrangement links TRBV9 to TRBJ2-7; tentative D call: TRBD2 (6 bases). The CDR3 extends over 16 amino acids. With 2 bases removed from V and 1 base from J, the gap between germline ends came to 16 bases. Germline V gives CDR1 SGDLS, CDR2 YYNGEE. The CDR3 bases are TGTGCCAGCAGCGTGTCTGGTAGCGGTCTATCCTACGAGCAGTACTTC. Protein: CASSVSGSGLSYEQYF.

This clonotype was seen a few times. The rearrangement joins TRBV4-3 to TRBJ1-3, with 12 bases that match TRBD1. J gave up 0 bases and V 0 bases, and 0 bases lay outside the gene matches. The germline V gene encodes CDR1 LGHNA and CDR2 YSLEER. The CDR3 contains 17 residues. The CDR3 DNA reads as TGCGCCAGCAGCCAAGAGGGACAGGGGGCCTCTGGAAACACCATATATTTT. This translates into CASSQEGQGASGNTIYF.

This clonotype appeared a few times. The rearrangement joins TRBV27 to TRBJ1-5, with 9 positions matching TRBD1. The V and J ends lost 6 bases and 4 bases, in that order; junction bases with no gene match: 4. Germline CDR1 MNHEY, CDR2 SMNVEV (reference sequence). The CDR3 sequence is 14 residues long. The CDR3 sequence: CASRMTGGNQPQHF. As DNA, the CDR3 is TGTGCCAGCAGAATGACAGGGGGAAATCAGCCCCAGCATTTT.

This chain connects TRBV2 to TRBJ2-2; D unresolved. Trimming pared 7 bases from V and 6 bases from J, leaving 9 bases between. The CDR3 is made up of 12 amino acids. Germline V gene lookup returns CDR1 SNHLY and CDR2 FYNNEI. The CDR3 loop reads CASMGRPGELFF. CDR3 DNA: TGTGCCAGCATGGGCCGGCCCGGGGAGCTGTTTTTT.

In nucleotides, the CDR3 is TGTGCCAGCAGCTTACAGGGTTCGAGGAACACTGAAGCTTTCTTT. This encodes CASSLQGSRNTEAFF. The V gene is TRBV7-9, the J gene TRBJ1-1, with a possible D match to TRBD1 (5 bases). The germline V gene encodes CDR1 SEHNR and CDR2 FQNEAQ (reference sequence). Trimming left V 2 bases short and J 1 base short, with 11 bases between. The CDR3 spans 15 residues.

J is TRBJ2-5 and V is TRBV10-2; tentative D call: TRBD1 (5 bases). Trimming shortened V by 3 bases and J by 5 bases, and 19 bases separated the two germline ends. There are 16 residues in the CDR3. The germline CDR1 and CDR2 sequences are WSHSY and SAAADI. CDR3 amino acids: CASSDLNVQGAETQYF. DNA for the CDR3: TGCGCCAGCAGTGACTTGAATGTGCAGGGCGCTGAGACCCAGTACTTC.

The genes are TRBV27 and TRBJ2-5, with D possibly matching TRBD1 (6 bases). Germline V CDR1 and CDR2: MNHEY, SMNVEV (reference sequence). The CDR3 runs 13 residues. Trimming pared 6 bases from V and 5 bases from J, leaving 13 bases between. The CDR3 DNA reads as TGTGCCAGCAGAATTAAGGGACACGAGACCCAGTACTTC. Its translation is CASRIKGHETQYF.

In its sample, this clonotype was seen a few times. This chain joins TRBV9 and TRBJ2-7; TRBD2 aligns across 9 bases. The CDR3 sequence is 16 residues long. Germline trimming cut 4 bases from V and 4 bases from J; bases unmatched to any gene: 12. Germline V gene data show CDR1 as SGDLS and CDR2 as YYNGEE. The CDR3 nucleotides are TGTGCCAGCAGCCCAGGGGGGGCTAGCGGGGTGTACGAGCAGTACTTC. It encodes CASSPGGASGVYEQYF. The full variable domain, rest sourced from reference TRBV9 and TRBJ2-7, is DSGVTQTPKHLITATGQRVTLRCSPRSGDLSVYWYQQSLDQGLQFLIQYYNGEERAKGNILERFSAQQFPDLHSELNLSSLELGDSALYFCASSPGGASGVYEQYFGPGTRLTVT.

The rearrangement uses TRBV29-1 and TRBJ1-1; tentatively, D is TRBD1 (5 bases). CDR1 is SQVTM, CDR2 ANQGSEA, per germline. This CDR3 has 14 amino acids. The V end was cut by 6 bases, the J end by 5 bases, with 19 bases between. The CDR3 reads CSVQTQGRRTEAFF. CDR3 sequence (DNA): TGCAGCGTCCAAACGCAGGGAAGAAGGACTGAAGCTTTCTTT.

This clonotype was picked up a small number of times. The chain uses TRBV2 and TRBJ1-1, with D perhaps matching TRBD1 (5 bases). CDR1 is SNHLY, CDR2 FYNNEI, per germline. The V gene lost 8 bases and the J gene lost 4 bases, with 14 bases spanning the gap. This CDR3 has 13 amino acids. The CDR3 here is CASQIGGTTEAFF. For the CDR3, the DNA is TGTGCCAGCCAGATTGGGGGGACCACTGAAGCTTTCTTT.

The DNA of the CDR3 is TGTGCCAGCTCAGAAGACACCCTCGAAAGAGGGCAGTACTTC. Amino acids: CASSEDTLERGQYF. The rearrangement uses TRBV18 and TRBJ2-7; the D is unclear. Germline assignment: CDR1 KGHSH and CDR2 LQKENI. The CDR3 is 14 residues long. The ends were cut back, 5 bases at V and 9 bases at J, with 20 bases in the middle.

V usage is TRBV25-1 and J usage is TRBJ1-2; 11 nucleotides align to TRBD1. The germline V gene encodes CDR1 MGHDK and CDR2 SYGVNS. J was trimmed by 4 bases and V by 5 bases; bases with no gene match: 6. This CDR3 is built from 15 residues. CDR3: CASSTLGTGGYGYTF. The CDR3 DNA sequence: TGTGCCAGCAGTACCCTGGGGACAGGGGGCTATGGCTACACCTTC.

This clonotype showed up just a few times. This chain connects TRBV6-6 to TRBJ2-3, with D perhaps being TRBD1 or TRBD2 (5 bases each). Germline V gene lookup returns CDR1 MNHNY and CDR2 SVGAGI (reference sequence). The CDR3 is made up of 13 amino acids. Deletions cut 7 bases from V and 3 bases from J, with 11 bases between. CDR3 region: CASTRGTTDTQYF. The CDR3, as DNA: TGTGCCAGCACGAGAGGGACGACAGATACGCAGTATTTT.

This clonotype was counted only a few times. The rearrangement links TRBV2 to TRBJ2-7, with 7 bases lining up with TRBD2. Trimming at V came to 4 bases and at J to 4 bases, leaving 13 bases not matched to a gene. The CDR3 is 16 residues long. Per the germline V gene, CDR1 is SNHLY and CDR2 is FYNNEI. The CDR3 region has the DNA TGTGCCAGCAGTGTGGGATTTGCGGGGGATTGGTACGAGCAGTACTTC. This gives the protein CASSVGFAGDWYEQYF.

The J gene is TRBJ2-3, the V gene TRBV7-2; 10 bases line up with TRBD2. The CDR3 has 16 amino acids. The V gene end was trimmed by 5 bases and the J gene end by 6 bases; junction bases not matched to a gene: 11. Germline CDR1 reads SGHTA; CDR2 reads FQGNSA. CDR3 DNA: TGTGCCAGCAGCCCATTACTAGCGGGGCCTTGGGATACGCAGTATTTT. Residues: CASSPLLAGPWDTQYF.

The CDR3 region has the DNA TGCAGCGTTGCGACTGGGCAGATAAACGAGCAGTACTTC. Its translation is CSVATGQINEQYF. The chain couples TRBV29-1 to TRBJ2-7; D is ambiguous. Trimming removed 4 bases at V and 5 bases at J, with 15 bases between. The CDR3 totals 13 residues. Looked up from germline, CDR1 is SQVTM and CDR2 is ANQGSEA.

This clonotype occurred a few times. The chain uses TRBV2 and TRBJ1-5, with D tentatively TRBD1 (6 bases). The CDR3 sequence is 14 residues long. The V gene's germline CDR1 is SNHLY and CDR2 FYNNEI. V was clipped by 4 bases and J by 5 bases, with 12 bases between them. CDR3 residues: CASSVVGGDQPQHF. As DNA, the CDR3 is TGTGCCAGCAGTGTGGTAGGGGGGGATCAGCCCCAGCATTTT.

The genes are TRBV2 and TRBJ2-7; D perhaps matches TRBD1 (6 bases). Germline-derived CDR1 and CDR2 are SNHLY and FYNNEI. The CDR3 covers 14 residues. Trimming shortened V by 7 bases and J by 4 bases, and 17 bases separated the two germline ends. Written as DNA, the CDR3 is TGTGCCAGCACCAAAACAGGGATCGGATACGAGCAGTACTTC. It yields the protein CASTKTGIGYEQYF.

The V gene is TRBV7-2, the J gene TRBJ1-1; TRBD1 agrees at 12 bases. The J segment lost 0 bases and the V segment lost 4 bases, leaving 6 bases of the junction unmatched. Germline CDR1 reads SGHTA; CDR2 reads FQGNSA. The CDR3 runs 17 residues. CDR3 bases: TGTGCCAGCAGCTCCGGGACAGGGGGCTTAATGAACACTGAAGCTTTCTTT. This codes for CASSSGTGGLMNTEAFF.

The CDR3 region is CSASQGVGPQETQYF. CDR3 nucleotides: TGCAGTGCTAGCCAAGGGGTGGGGCCCCAAGAGACCCAGTACTTC. V usage is TRBV20-1 and J usage is TRBJ2-5; D may be TRBD1 (5 bases). The CDR3 covers 15 residues. V lost 3 bases to trimming and J lost 1 base, with 15 bases between them. Germline V gene data show CDR1 as DFQATT and CDR2 as SNEGSKA (reference sequence).

The chain joins TRBV7-8 to TRBJ2-5; D is perhaps TRBD1 or TRBD2 (5 bases each). Germline CDR1 and CDR2: SGHVS and FQNEAQ. The CDR3 length is 13 residues. With 4 bases removed from V and 5 bases from J, the gap between germline ends came to 11 bases. DNA for the CDR3: TGTGCCAGCAGCTCGGGGCCGTCGGAGACCCAGTACTTC. Translation: CASSSGPSETQYF. Combining the CDR3 with reference TRBV7-8 and TRBJ2-5 gives the whole variable domain GAGVSQSPRYKVAKRGQDVALRCDPISGHVSLFWYQQALGQGPEFLTYFQNEAQLDKSGLPSDRFFAERPEGSVSTLKIQRTQQEDSAVYLCASSSGPSETQYFGPGTRLLVL.

The V call is TRBV29-1, the J call TRBJ2-7; D gene uncertain. Trimming cost V 4 bases and J 3 bases, with 10 bases left between them. From germline, CDR1 is SQVTM and CDR2 ANQGSEA. The CDR3 runs 12 residues. The CDR3: CSVGNIGYEQYF. Here the CDR3 DNA reads TGCAGCGTTGGTAACATCGGCTACGAGCAGTACTTC.

V usage is TRBV9 and J usage is TRBJ2-7, with a possible D match to TRBD2 (5 bases). Germline V gene data show CDR1 as SGDLS and CDR2 as YYNGEE. The CDR3 spans 16 residues. Deletions cut 3 bases from V and 1 base from J, with 17 bases between. The DNA for the CDR3 is TGTGCCAGCAGCGGCGATGTACGGGGTGGGTCCTACGAGCAGTACTTC. It specifies CASSGDVRGGSYEQYF.

The J gene is TRBJ2-3, the V gene TRBV7-2, with D maybe TRBD2 (5 bases). V dropped 5 bases and J dropped 4 bases, with 13 bases sitting between them. CDR3 size: 14 residues. Per the germline V gene, CDR1 is SGHTA and CDR2 is FQGNSA. In DNA, the CDR3 is TGTGCCAGCAGCCCGTGGACCGGGGCAGATACGCAGTATTTT. Translation: CASSPWTGADTQYF.

The sample holds a few counts of this clonotype. The V gene is TRBV20-1, the J gene TRBJ2-3; D gene unclear. V lost 0 bases and J lost 3, with 13 bases in between. Germline V gene sequence: CDR1 DFQATT, CDR2 SNEGSKA (reference sequence). The CDR3 contains 15 residues. CDR3 sequence reads: CSARDLGAGTDTQYF. The CDR3 bases are TGCAGTGCTAGAGATCTTGGAGCAGGAACAGATACGCAGTATTTT.

V is TRBV4-1 and J is TRBJ2-3; 12 bases are a match to TRBD2. The CDR3 spans 17 residues. Germline assignment: CDR1 MGHRA and CDR2 YSYEKL. With 3 bases clipped from V and 4 bases from J, the junction kept 8 bases outside the gene matches. For the CDR3, the DNA is TGCGCCAGCAGCCACCTATGGACTAGCGGGGTCTCAGATACGCAGTATTTT. Its protein is CASSHLWTSGVSDTQYF.